Below, 4 T cell receptor beta chains from the same sample are listed, as sequenced in a study of lymphopenia after photon versus proton radiotherapy. Assay: immunoSEQ multiplex PCR; the TCRdb copy retains only in-frame clones and omits some. The table lists tens of thousands of clones, approximately 90% of them singletons. The sequencing used peripheral blood, collected from a patient treated with proton-based radiotherapy. The receptors stem from a man older than 75 with esophageal cancer.

The rearrangement uses TRBV11-2 and TRBJ1-2, with D uncertain. The V end lost 5 bases, the J end lost 8 bases, and 12 bases lay between the germline ends. CDR1 SGHAT and CDR2 FQNNGV come from the germline V gene. This CDR3 comprises 12 residues. In DNA, the CDR3 is TGTGCCAGCAGCCCGATAAGAGGCGGCTACACCTTC. This codes for CASSPIRGGYTF.

The genes are TRBV4-3 and TRBJ2-1; D might be TRBD2 (6 bases). Germline loops: CDR1 LGHNA, CDR2 YSLEER. CDR3 length: 17 residues. The V gene lost 6 bases and the J gene lost 4 bases, with 22 bases spanning the gap. Written as DNA, the CDR3 is TGCGCCAGCAGTCGTATAGGGGCAGCGGGTGATTACAATGAGCAGTTCTTC. Translated, it gives CASSRIGAAGDYNEQFF.

The chain couples TRBV2 to TRBJ2-2; D is undetermined. V was clipped by 7 bases and J by 9 bases, with 9 bases between them. From germline, CDR1 is SNHLY and CDR2 FYNNEI. The CDR3 is 11 residues long. CDR3 coding DNA: TGTGCCAGCACCCTGTTACGGGAGCTGTTTTTT. Encoded protein: CASTLLRELFF. The complete variable domain, with remaining parts taken from reference TRBV2 and TRBJ2-2, reads EPEVTQTPSHQVTQMGQEVILRCVPISNHLYFYWYRQILGQKVEFLVSFYNNEISEKSEIFDDQFSVERPDGSNFTLKIRSTKLEDSAMYFCASTLLRELFFGEGSRLTVL.

This rearrangement joins TRBV6-1 to TRBJ1-1; possibly TRBD1 for D (5 bases). The V gene's germline CDR1 is MNHNS and CDR2 SASEGT. There are 12 residues in the CDR3. V was clipped by 3 bases and J by 5 bases, with 7 bases between them. CDR3 sequence: CASSDRVTEAFF. The DNA of the CDR3 is TGTGCCAGCAGTGACAGGGTGACTGAAGCTTTCTTT.